These 6 T cell receptor beta chains originate from one sample sequenced in a study of human T cells and chemical hapten exposure. MiXCR was run by TCRdb on the RACE reads, yielding one entry per CDR3 protein. Here the sample spans tens of thousands of distinct CDR3 sequences, roughly 9.8% being singletons. Time point reported: patch test 1, 2 weeks after DPC sensitization. Treatment given: therapeutic diphenylcyclopropenone sensitization with weekly scalp DPC. Source: whole blood, taken in connection with sensitization to the hapten diphenylcyclopropenone (DPC). Receptor source: a woman aged 35 to 49 with alopecia areata. Some clones in this sample may be carry-over from other donors' samples.

This clonotype was observed many times. This chain joins TRBV4-3 and TRBJ1-2; D is possibly TRBD1 (5 bases). Germline CDR1 LGHNA, CDR2 YSLEER. The V end lost 4 bases, the J end lost 3 bases, and 12 bases lay between the germline ends. The CDR3 loop spans 14 amino acids. The chain's CDR3 is CASSRGRRDYGYTF. Here the CDR3 DNA reads TGCGCCAGCAGCCGGGGCCGCAGGGACTATGGCTACACCTTC.

This clonotype was counted many times. The chain links TRBV6-5 to TRBJ1-1; the D is unclear. The CDR3 is 13 residues long. Germline CDR1 is MNHEY and CDR2 is SVGAGI. V lost 11 bases, J lost 1 base, and 14 bases lay in between. Here the CDR3 reads CAVQKERNTEAFF. Here the CDR3 DNA reads TGTGCCGTGCAGAAGGAACGGAACACTGAAGCTTTCTTT.

This clonotype occurred many times. V gene TRBV28 combines with J gene TRBJ1-1; D may be TRBD1 (5 bases). The V end lost 1 base, the J end lost 10 bases, and 7 bases lay between the germline ends. The germline V gene encodes CDR1 MDHEN and CDR2 SYDVKM. The CDR3 is made up of 11 amino acids. CDR3 nucleotides: TGTGCCAGCAGTTTATCAGGGACAGCTTTCTTT. Translating gives CASSLSGTAFF.

At least ten counts were recorded for this clonotype. The J gene is TRBJ1-6, the V gene TRBV4-1; D unclear. CDR1 and CDR2 (germline): MGHRA, YSYEKL. V dropped 1 base and J dropped 7 bases, with 17 bases sitting between them. The CDR3 consists of 17 residues. CDR3: CASSQGGLVGTNSPLHF. CDR3 in DNA: TGCGCCAGCAGCCAAGGAGGCCTGGTCGGAACAAATTCACCCCTCCACTTT.

This clonotype showed up many times. The rearrangement uses TRBV28 and TRBJ1-5, with a possible D match to TRBD1 (5 bases). This CDR3 spans 15 amino acids. Germline V gene sequence: CDR1 MDHEN, CDR2 SYDVKM. Trimming shortened V by 7 bases and J by 1 base, and 14 bases separated the two germline ends. The CDR3 bases are TGTGCCAGCACCCCCCTCCGGGGGAGCAATCAGCCCCAGCATTTT. This gives the protein CASTPLRGSNQPQHF.

This clonotype was seen a handful of times. The chain recombines TRBV5-1 with TRBJ2-1, with D possibly called TRBD1 or TRBD2 (5 bases each). The CDR3 is 16 amino acids. CDR1 SGHRS and CDR2 YFSETQ come from the germline V gene. V lost 0 bases and J lost 8, with 18 bases in between. The DNA of the CDR3 is TGCGCCAGCAGCTTGGACCCCCCCCGAGGGGCCGATGAGCAGTTCTTC. Encoded protein: CASSLDPPRGADEQFF.